The clone carrying this T cell receptor (beta chain) appeared a few times. Its antigen is currently unknown. TCRdb independently ran MiXCR on the 5' RACE reads; one entry per CDR3 protein. This sample yields about 240,000 distinct CDR3 sequences, of which over 8.5% are seen a single time; around a fifth belongs to the top ten. The data stem from a study of T-cell memory formation after mild COVID-19. Study as a whole: The TCR clusters were mostly specific to one donor. Findings and limits, study-wide: Mostly located in CM and EM were contracting CD4+ clones, with contracting CD8+ clones located in EMRA. Nothing confirmed that second-wave clones peaking on day 37 were specific for SARS-CoV-2. Balance between CD4 and CD8 was seen in clones contracting day 15 to 85, and a CD4+ lean was seen in later expanders.

This CDR3 has 16 amino acids. The V gene's germline CDR1 is SGHVS and CDR2 FQNEAQ. Germline trimming cut 1 base from V and 5 bases from J; bases unmatched to any gene: 5. The sequencing input was PBMCs or a T cell subset sorted from them (not recorded which). The sequence derives from a man between 18 and 35 years old who had mild COVID-19 (a few samples of this study predate the infection). Cell type and time point are not known. This chain connects TRBV7-8 to TRBJ2-1; 10 bases map to TRBD1. DNA of the CDR3: TGTGCCAGCAGCTTAGATCGGGGACAGGGGCACAATGAGCAGTTCTTC. Amino acid sequence: CASSLDRGQGHNEQFF. Full variable domain (missing parts from reference TRBV7-8 and TRBJ2-1): GAGVSQSPRYKVAKRGQDVALRCDPISGHVSLFWYQQALGQGPEFLTYFQNEAQLDKSGLPSDRFFAERPEGSVSTLKIQRTQQEDSAVYLCASSLDRGQGHNEQFFGPGTRLTVL.